Listed below are T cell receptor beta chains from one sample, sequenced in a study of T cell responses to AZD1222 COVID-19 vaccine. Profiled with immunoSEQ multiplex PCR; TCRdb holds only in-frame clones, not every one. The sample consists of over 90,000 clones, approximately 89% of them appearing once. The material sequenced was peripheral blood, taken on day 0 of AZD1222 vaccination. Every receptor here comes from an adult in good health. Each CDR3 is given with its conserved first and last residue. D genes are given only for firm matches. Expanded clones get a size class; other rows say once, few or many, or leave the size out.

TRBV3-1/TRBV3-2	NA	TRBJ2-1	NA	CASSQVQTPYNEQFF	TGTGCCAGCAGCCAAGTTCAGACTCCCTACAATGAGCAGTTCTTC
TRBV7-2	TRBD2	TRBJ2-7	NA	CASRSSGPGLEAEQYF	TGTGCCAGCAGGTCCTCCGGCCCGGGACTAGAGGCCGAGCAGTACTTC
TRBV10-3	TRBD1	TRBJ2-7	NA	CAIRDRDFYEQYF	TGTGCCATCAGGGACAGGGATTTCTACGAGCAGTACTTC
TRBV5-1	TRBD1	TRBJ2-7	once	CASSLRTGGLEQYF	TGCGCCAGCAGCTTACGGACAGGGGGCCTCGAGCAGTACTTC
TRBV19	NA	TRBJ2-7	NA	CASSITDRNYEQYF	TGTGCCAGTAGTATCACGGACAGAAACTACGAGCAGTACTTC
TRBV4-1	NA	TRBJ2-7	NA	CASSRGISSYEQYF	TGCGCCAGCAGCAGGGGGATTAGCTCCTACGAGCAGTACTTC
TRBV6-2/TRBV6-3	NA	TRBJ1-1	NA	CASSYSWYTEAFF	TGTGCCAGCAGTTACTCGTGGTACACTGAAGCTTTCTTT
TRBV28	NA	TRBJ1-5	NA	CASSYPRGVYQPQHF	TGTGCCAGCAGTTACCCTAGGGGGGTCTACCAGCCCCAGCATTTT
TRBV6-1	TRBD1	TRBJ2-1	NA	CASSEGQVGSNEQFF	TGTGCCAGCAGTGAGGGACAGGTAGGATCCAATGAGCAGTTCTTC
TRBV7-2	TRBD1	TRBJ2-3	NA	CASSYRGLGDTQYF	TGTGCCAGCAGCTATAGGGGGCTGGGAGATACGCAGTATTTT
TRBV18	NA	TRBJ2-1	NA	CASSEAGSSYNEQFF	TGTGCCAGCTCAGAAGCGGGTAGCTCCTACAATGAGCAGTTCTTC
TRBV9	NA	TRBJ2-1	NA	CASSVGTHEGNEQFF	TGTGCCAGCAGCGTAGGGACCCATGAGGGAAATGAGCAGTTCTTC
TRBV7-8	NA	TRBJ2-7	NA	CASSLSYSYEQYF	TGTGCCAGCAGCTTATCCTATTCCTACGAGCAGTACTTC
TRBV4-1	NA	TRBJ2-7	NA	CASSLTQEYEQYF	TGCGCCAGCAGCCTCACCCAAGAGTACGAGCAGTACTTC
TRBV9	NA	TRBJ1-1	NA	CASSVESRGNTEAFF	TGTGCCAGCAGCGTAGAGAGCAGGGGGAACACTGAAGCTTTCTTT
TRBV4-3	NA	TRBJ2-3	NA	CASSQDSGSSTDTQYF	TGCGCCAGCAGCCAAGATTCGGGGTCAAGCACAGATACGCAGTATTTT
TRBV5-4	TRBD1	TRBJ1-2	NA	CASSMGQDYGYTF	TGTGCCAGCAGCATGGGACAGGACTATGGCTACACCTTC
TRBV5-4	TRBD1	TRBJ1-3	NA	CASSLQGIGNTIYF	TGTGCCAGCAGCTTACAGGGGATAGGAAACACCATATATTTT
TRBV9	TRBD1	TRBJ2-3	NA	CASSVDRGDTQYF	TGTGCCAGCAGCGTAGACAGGGGAGATACGCAGTATTTT
TRBV7-9	NA	TRBJ1-6	NA	CASSLEMFSPLHF	TGTGCCAGCAGCCTAGAGATGTTTTCACCCCTCCACTTT
TRBV2	NA	TRBJ2-5	NA	CASSDTAPESETQYF	TGTGCCAGCAGTGATACAGCCCCTGAATCAGAGACCCAGTACTTC
TRBV14	NA	TRBJ1-5	NA	CASSQESGFHQPQHF	TGTGCCAGCAGCCAAGAGAGTGGGTTTCATCAGCCCCAGCATTTT